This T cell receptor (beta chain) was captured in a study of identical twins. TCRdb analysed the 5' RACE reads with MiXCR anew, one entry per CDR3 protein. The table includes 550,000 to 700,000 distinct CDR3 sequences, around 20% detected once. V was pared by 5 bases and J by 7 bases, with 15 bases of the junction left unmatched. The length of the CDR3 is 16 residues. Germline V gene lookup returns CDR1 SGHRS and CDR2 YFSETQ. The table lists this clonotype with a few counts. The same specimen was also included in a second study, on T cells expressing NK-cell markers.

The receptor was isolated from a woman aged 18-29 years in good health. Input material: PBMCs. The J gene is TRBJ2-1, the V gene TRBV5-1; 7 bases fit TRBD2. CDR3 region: CASRTGLAVFGNEQFF. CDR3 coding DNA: TGCGCCAGCAGAACGGGGCTAGCGGTTTTTGGGAATGAGCAGTTCTTC.